This T cell receptor beta chain was obtained from a study of PD-1 blockade in classical Hodgkin lymphoma (dated by TCRdb to 2020 to 2021). Concerning the study at large: Nivolumab dosing was 3 mg/kg intravenously every 2 weeks, continuing until either disease progression or unacceptable toxicity. To define a peripheral blood immune signature of response to PD-1 blockade in classical Hodgkin lymphoma, the study combined TCR beta sequencing with CyTOF. General study outcomes and caveats: By C4D1, a significant rise was seen in CD4+ TCR diversity but not in CD8+ TCR diversity (p=0.0027 vs p=0.16), and the rise was most apparent among complete responders (p=0.02). Trial patients with a complete response had baseline diversity similar to that of newly diagnosed patients, while partial responders and progressors had significantly lower diversity. Lower diversity was seen in patients whose nivolumab began less than 1 year after ASCT, and these patients were left out of later analyses so that immune reconstitution would not confound the results. Newly diagnosed patients were reported to have lower baseline TCR diversity than healthy donors, and relapsed/refractory patients were reported to have lower baseline TCR diversity still. The study was restricted to a single clinical trial cohort, and the causes of repertoire differences, possibly disease activity or prior therapy, were left undefined.

Genomic DNA was isolated using the Qiagen DNeasy kit from unsorted PBMCs as well as from negatively selected CD4+ and CD8+ fractions. TCR beta CDR3 regions were subjected to amplification by immunoSEQ multiplex PCR with primers that anneal to V and J segments. A synthetic immune receptor repertoire was used to minimize amplification bias, and remaining bias was computationally removed after sequencing. The original methods were these. Custom Python scripts were used to quantify repertoire diversity as the Shannon entropy index. Unsorted, CD4+ and CD8+ repertoires were analyzed separately, except for combined analyses in which CD4+ and CD8+ sequences were merged in silico. A clone was considered expanded if an increase in frequency of at least 2-fold after treatment relative to C1D1 was found, and a pseudocount of 0.5 was applied to clones undetected at baseline. Singleton clones were defined as clones with 0 or 1 copy at C1D1, and non-singleton clones were defined as clones with 2 or more copies. Clones expanded in unsorted samples were annotated as CD4+, CD8+ or unknown by matching protein sequences in sorted samples from the same patient. Diversity changes from C1D1 to C4D1 were tested in paired samples using Wilcoxon tests. In TCRdb, the immuneACCESS table is reduced to in-frame sequences with V and J assigned. These tables do not hold every clone; where another copy was compared, an unresolved V gene accounts for under half, and the others remain unexplained. V and J calls and clone size are as listed in that table; D and trimming were resolved from the DNA. Recorded for this sample are 96,000 or so clones; under 95% of them occurred a single time. Clones ranked in the top ten supply roughly 2% of the sample.

CDR1 and CDR2 were assigned from the germline V gene (reference sequence) as GTSNPN and SVGIG. V lost 5 bases and J lost 2 bases; the stretch between them is 6 bases long. The CDR3 contains 11 residues, cysteine and phenylalanine counted. The read is trimmed to its CDR3 DNA, 33 bases read in frame from base 1. This specimen's time point label, per the study, means: cycle 4 day 1 (C4D1), after 6 weeks of nivolumab. Every trial patient had relapsed after autologous stem cell transplantation, and cohorts A, B and C differed in prior brentuximab vedotin exposure. The trial cohort comprised 56 patients with relapsed/refractory classical Hodgkin lymphoma whose best overall responses were complete response, partial response or progressive disease. Single-agent nivolumab was administered to trial patients in the multi-cohort phase II CheckMate 205 trial. Best overall response was determined by an independent review committee according to the 2007 International Working Group response criteria. Trial PBMCs were collected just before the start of nivolumab (C1D1) and during therapy at cycle 2 day 1 and cycle 4 day 1. Peripheral blood was collected in 8 mL Vacutainer Cell Preparation Tubes, from which PBMCs were isolated by centrifugation and then cryopreserved.

This clone was detected once. Its antigen remains unidentified. No base quality information exists; no much larger clone differs at one position. The source was peripheral blood mononuclear cells (PBMCs), collected before the fourth cycle of nivolumab. This TCR was recovered from a human donor with classical Hodgkin lymphoma. The chain employs TRBV30 and TRBJ2-5, with no reliable assignment of the D segment. The CDR3 region: CAWGGQETQYF. The bases are TGTGCCTGGGGTGGACAAGAGACCCAGTACTTC.